A selection of T cell receptor beta chains follows, all from one sample in a study of T cells in Graves' hyperthyroidism and ophthalmopathy. TCRdb reprocessed the multiplex PCR reads via MiXCR and lists one record per CDR3 protein. The table lists 450,000 to 600,000 distinct CDR3 sequences, approximately 15% of them singletons. The sequenced material came from blood. These receptors came from a woman in her thirties or forties with Graves' hyperthyroidism. The CDR3 runs from the conserved cysteine through the conserved F or W. A D gene is named only where the DNA matches it firmly. Clone size is stated in some rows and not others, as once, few, many or a class when expanded.

size,D,V,J,DNA,CDR3
once,-,TRBV7-6,TRBJ2-7,TGTGCCAGCAGCTTAGGCCCAGCGGCCCTCTACGAGCAGTACTTC,CASSLGPAALYEQYF
few,-,TRBV6-6,TRBJ2-2,TGTGCCAGCAGTTACTTTGGCAGGGAGGACACCGGGGAGCTGTTTTTT,CASSYFGREDTGELFF
-,TRBD2,TRBV7-9,TRBJ2-2,TGTGCCAGCAGCTTCCGTTTGTTCGGGAGGGCCGCCGGGGAGCTGTTTTTT,CASSFRLFGRAAGELFF
few,-,TRBV10-2,TRBJ1-1,TGCGCCAGCAACGTCCCGGGGCAGCGGAACACTGAAGCTTTCTTT,CASNVPGQRNTEAFF
many,-,TRBV28,TRBJ2-1,TGTGCCAGCAGGAGGGCAGGGTGGACCTACAATGAGCAGTTCTTC,CASRRAGWTYNEQFF
many,-,TRBV12-3/TRBV12-4,TRBJ1-2,TGTGCCAGCAGTTTAGAGACGACCTTCTATGGCTACACCTTC,CASSLETTFYGYTF
few,-,TRBV5-4,TRBJ2-1,TGTGCCAGCAGCTGGGATACTAGTAGAGCTGAGCAGTTCTTC,CASSWDTSRAEQFF
few,-,TRBV19,TRBJ2-7,TGTGCCAGTAGTATGGGACACCATTTCGAGCAGTACTTC,CASSMGHHFEQYF
-,-,TRBV6-2/TRBV6-3,TRBJ2-5,TGTGCCAGCAGTGTGAACCGAAAAGAGACCCAGTACTTC,CASSVNRKETQYF
many,-,TRBV20-1,TRBJ2-1,TGCAGTGCTGGAAGAGGGAATATCAATGAGCAGTTCTTC,CSAGRGNINEQFF
-,-,TRBV5-1,TRBJ2-1,TGCGCCAGCAGCTTGACAAACCCCCAGGGAATCCCCCGCACAGGTGAGCAGTTCTTC,CASSLTNPQGIPRTGEQFF
-,TRBD1,TRBV12-3/TRBV12-4,TRBJ2-5,TGTGCCAGCAGTTTAGCTGGGACAGGGACTCAAGAGACCCAGTACTTC,CASSLAGTGTQETQYF